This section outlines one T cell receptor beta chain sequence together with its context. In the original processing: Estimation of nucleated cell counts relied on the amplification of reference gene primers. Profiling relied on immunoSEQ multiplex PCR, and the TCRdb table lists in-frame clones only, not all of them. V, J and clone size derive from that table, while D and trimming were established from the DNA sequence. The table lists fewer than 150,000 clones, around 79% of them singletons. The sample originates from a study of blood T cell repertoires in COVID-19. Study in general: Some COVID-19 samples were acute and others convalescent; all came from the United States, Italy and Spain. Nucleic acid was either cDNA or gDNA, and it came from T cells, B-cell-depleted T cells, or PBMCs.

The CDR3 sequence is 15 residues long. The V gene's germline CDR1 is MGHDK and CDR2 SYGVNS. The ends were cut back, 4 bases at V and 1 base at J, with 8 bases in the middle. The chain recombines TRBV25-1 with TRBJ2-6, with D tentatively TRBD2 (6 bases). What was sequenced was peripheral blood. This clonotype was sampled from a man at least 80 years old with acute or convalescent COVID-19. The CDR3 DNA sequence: TGTGCCAGCAGTGTCGGGGGATCTGGGGCCAACGTCCTGACTTTC. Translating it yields CASSVGGSGANVLTF.